This TCR beta chain was sequenced during a study of T cell responses to AZD1222 COVID-19 vaccine. Overall study: Some second doses came at about 4 weeks and others at about 12 weeks; these were pooled.

Details on this clone: Antigen unknown. The identical CDR3 is also encoded by other nucleotide sequences in the sample.

The study's findings and limits: Sampling captured repertoires only after the peak T cell response. Reportedly, nearly half the spike-specific TCRs target unmutated variant regions. Spike was spanned by vaccine-associated CD4 TCRs, with dominance at 160-218 and 743-854.

Produced via immunoSEQ multiplex PCR; TCRdb's table is partial and in-frame only. The sample gives about 140,000 clones, approximately 88% of which show up once; approximately 3% is in the top ten. Germline values: CDR1 SQVTM, CDR2 ANQGSEA. This CDR3 has 14 amino acids. The V and J ends lost 1 base and 2 bases respectively, with 10 bases between them. This TCR came from an adult in good health. The chain combines TRBV29-1 with TRBJ2-3; the D is unclear. The source was peripheral blood, collected on day 0 of AZD1222 vaccination. The CDR3 loop is CSVEGQGYTDTQYF. As DNA, the CDR3 is TGCAGCGTTGAAGGCCAAGGGTACACAGATACGCAGTATTTT.